The present T cell receptor beta chain was sequenced within a study of blood T cell repertoires in COVID-19. About the research overall: Samples of COVID-19 (acute and convalescent) were obtained from the United States, Italy and Spain.

Assay used: immunoSEQ multiplex PCR; TCRdb lists only in-frame clones, some missing. The data contain fewer than 300,000 clones, roughly 84% of them singletons. The CDR3 consists of 13 residues. This clonotype was obtained from a woman aged 18 to 35 with acute or convalescent COVID-19. The sample was peripheral blood. V is TRBV21-1 and J is TRBJ1-2; the listed D gene, TRBD1, was not tested against the DNA. TRBV21-1 is marked as a pseudogene. CDR3 amino acids: CASSKEGENGYTF. The CDR3 DNA reads TGTGCCAGCAGCAAAGAGGGGGAAAATGGCTACACCTTC.